The 9 T cell receptor beta chains below all came from one sample that was sequenced in a study of blood T cell repertoires in COVID-19. The data were produced by immunoSEQ multiplex PCR, yet TCRdb's version contains in-frame clones alone and is incomplete. Found here are around 200,000 clones, 70% to 90% of them singletons; the top ten hold approximately 11%. Sequencing was performed on peripheral blood. These receptors all stem from a human donor with active or convalescent COVID-19. The donor label of this sample is uncertain.

V is TRBV11-1 and J is TRBJ2-1; 10 nucleotides align to TRBD2. Trimming at V came to 4 bases and at J to 7 bases, leaving 7 bases not matched to a gene. Germline lookup yields CDR1 SGHAT and CDR2 FQDESV (reference sequence). This CDR3 region has 15 residues. CDR3 coding DNA: TGTGCCAGCAGCTCAAGCGGGAGGGAAGGAAATGAGCAGTTCTTC. Translating it yields CASSSSGREGNEQFF.

The chain joins TRBV24-1 to TRBJ2-5; TRBD2 is a possible D gene (5 bases). The CDR3 length is 16 residues. Germline CDR1 and CDR2: KGHDR and SFDVKD. Trimming shortened V by 0 bases and J by 4 bases, and 14 bases separated the two germline ends. The CDR3 loop is CATSDLARSGGETQYF. As DNA, the CDR3 is TGTGCCACCAGTGATTTGGCCAGATCCGGAGGAGAGACCCAGTACTTC.

The chain employs TRBV5-1 and TRBJ2-7, with TRBD1 matching over 7 bases. The trim removed 5 bases at V and 1 base at J, leaving 9 bases unmatched. The CDR3 runs 15 residues. CDR1 is SGHRS, CDR2 YFSETQ, per germline. The CDR3 bases are TGCGCCAGCAGGCAATGGCAGGGGGATTCCTACGAGCAGTACTTC. Protein sequence: CASRQWQGDSYEQYF.

The rearrangement links TRBV7-9 to TRBJ2-2; possibly TRBD1 for D (5 bases). There are 12 residues in the CDR3. The germline gives CDR1 SEHNR, CDR2 FQNEAQ (reference sequence). V dropped 5 bases and J dropped 7 bases, with 8 bases sitting between them. CDR3 in DNA: TGTGCCAGCAGCCTGACAGACGGGGAGCTGTTTTTT. Residues: CASSLTDGELFF.

The chain couples TRBV19 to TRBJ2-7; the D gene is possibly TRBD1 (5 bases). CDR3 length: 12 residues. The germline V gene encodes CDR1 LNHDA and CDR2 SQIVND (reference sequence). Trimming took 3 bases from V and 5 from J, leaving 8 bases between them. CDR3 nucleotides: TGTGCCAGTAGTATGTTAGGGGACGAGCAGTACTTC. Its protein is CASSMLGDEQYF.

This clone has a single count. The V and J genes are TRBV9 and TRBJ2-3; 14 bases agree with TRBD2. Per germline, CDR1 SGDLS and CDR2 YYNGEE. The junction had 7 bases not matched to a gene; V was cut back by 4 bases and J by 3 bases. The CDR3 sequence is 17 residues long. CDR3 in DNA: TGTGCCAGCAGCTTAGGGACTAGCGGGGGTACAACAGATACGCAGTATTTT. Protein: CASSLGTSGGTTDTQYF.

For this clone: The same CDR3 also results from other DNA sequences found in this sample. The CDR3 nucleotides are TGTGCCAGCAGCCAAGCGGGCGGGAGGGGAAACGAGCAGTACTTC. Encoded protein: CASSQAGGRGNEQYF. This rearrangement joins TRBV4-2 to TRBJ2-7; 9 bases line up with TRBD2. Germline CDR1 reads LGHNA; CDR2 reads YNFKEQ. Trimming took 1 base from V and 5 from J; bases not matched to a gene: 6. The CDR3 covers 15 residues.

This clone was recorded a few times. This chain connects TRBV4-3 to TRBJ2-7, with D perhaps TRBD2 (6 bases). The CDR3 length is 16 residues. Looked up from germline, CDR1 is LGHNA and CDR2 is YSLEER. Trimming removed 0 bases at V and 2 bases at J, with 14 bases between. DNA of the CDR3: TGCGCCAGCAGCCAAGAAACGGGGACGGGAGCCTACGAGCAGTACTTC. This encodes CASSQETGTGAYEQYF.

Only one count was recorded for this clone. CDR3 amino acids: CASSLGLAGGNVAKNIQYF. DNA of the CDR3: TGTGCCAGCAGTTTGGGACTAGCGGGGGGGAACGTAGCCAAAAACATTCAGTACTTC. This chain uses TRBV28 with TRBJ2-4, with 16 bases matching TRBD2. Trimming cost V 3 bases and J 0 bases; bases outside gene matches: 5. Per germline, CDR1 MDHEN and CDR2 SYDVKM. CDR3 length equals 19 residues.